This is a list of T cell receptor beta chains from one sample in a study of blood T cells in healthy people across ages. Each CDR3 protein is one row after TCRdb ran MiXCR on the 5' RACE reads. The sample has hundreds of thousands of distinct CDR3 sequences, about 43% seen once. Input material: blood. These receptors were collected from a man of 80 years or more in good health. Both conserved end residues are part of each CDR3. Fields, in order: V gene, D gene, J gene, CDR3 protein. A D gene is named only where the DNA matches it firmly.

v_gene: TRBV6-2/TRBV6-3; d_gene: TRBD1; j_gene: TRBJ1-5; CDR3aa: CASRDRSHQPQHF
v_gene: TRBV3-1; d_gene: TRBD2; j_gene: TRBJ2-3; CDR3aa: CASSPGTSGAFSTDTQYF
v_gene: TRBV6-5; d_gene: NA; j_gene: TRBJ2-5; CDR3aa: CASSRTVSDEQYF
v_gene: TRBV6-5; d_gene: TRBD1; j_gene: TRBJ1-4; CDR3aa: CASSYTTGGHEKLFF
v_gene: TRBV20-1; d_gene: NA; j_gene: TRBJ2-1; CDR3aa: CSARPSGTLVGEQFF
v_gene: TRBV3-1; d_gene: TRBD2; j_gene: TRBJ2-3; CDR3aa: CASSLSGSSADTQYF
v_gene: TRBV20-1; d_gene: TRBD1; j_gene: TRBJ2-5; CDR3aa: CSARGIRDREQETQYF
v_gene: TRBV3-1; d_gene: NA; j_gene: TRBJ2-1; CDR3aa: CASSLDPTGEQFF
v_gene: TRBV4-3; d_gene: NA; j_gene: TRBJ1-2; CDR3aa: CASSQGTGAIQGYTF
v_gene: TRBV27; d_gene: NA; j_gene: TRBJ1-2; CDR3aa: CASSWTASNYGYTF
v_gene: TRBV12-3/TRBV12-4; d_gene: NA; j_gene: TRBJ2-3; CDR3aa: CASAPQTDTQYF
v_gene: TRBV29-1; d_gene: NA; j_gene: TRBJ2-7; CDR3aa: CSVSDSRYEQYF
v_gene: TRBV5-6; d_gene: NA; j_gene: TRBJ1-1; CDR3aa: CASSFRAQGTEAFF
v_gene: TRBV4-2; d_gene: NA; j_gene: TRBJ1-5; CDR3aa: CASSQVGNPPNQPQHF
v_gene: TRBV4-1; d_gene: NA; j_gene: TRBJ2-3; CDR3aa: CASSPLENTDTQYF
v_gene: TRBV29-1; d_gene: NA; j_gene: TRBJ2-7; CDR3aa: CSTTDGRDEQYF
v_gene: TRBV6-6; d_gene: TRBD2; j_gene: TRBJ2-4; CDR3aa: CASSYPLGEGGDKNIQYF
v_gene: TRBV4-2; d_gene: NA; j_gene: TRBJ2-7; CDR3aa: CASSQKRTVEQYF
v_gene: TRBV7-2; d_gene: TRBD2; j_gene: NA; CDR3aa: CASSPSSGRTLCEQYF
v_gene: TRBV2; d_gene: NA; j_gene: TRBJ1-1; CDR3aa: CASIQSEINTEAFF
v_gene: TRBV5-1; d_gene: TRBD2; j_gene: TRBJ2-1; CDR3aa: CASSLVVTSGGEQFF
v_gene: TRBV20-1; d_gene: TRBD2; j_gene: TRBJ2-1; CDR3aa: CSARSGGYNEQFF
v_gene: TRBV20-1; d_gene: TRBD1; j_gene: TRBJ1-2; CDR3aa: CSARDGGRGSYTF
v_gene: TRBV2; d_gene: NA; j_gene: TRBJ2-7; CDR3aa: CASGEDASYEQYF
v_gene: TRBV7-2; d_gene: NA; j_gene: TRBJ1-2; CDR3aa: CASSLDSGSGYTF
v_gene: TRBV20-1; d_gene: NA; j_gene: TRBJ2-3; CDR3aa: CSERGQSTDTQYF
v_gene: TRBV7-2; d_gene: NA; j_gene: TRBJ2-7; CDR3aa: CASSLAGTQSSYEQYF
v_gene: TRBV5-6; d_gene: NA; j_gene: TRBJ2-1; CDR3aa: CATGKRGASYNEQFF
v_gene: TRBV6-4; d_gene: NA; j_gene: TRBJ1-1; CDR3aa: CASSIELNTEAFF
v_gene: TRBV3-1; d_gene: NA; j_gene: TRBJ2-7; CDR3aa: CASSQETGEQYF
v_gene: TRBV19; d_gene: NA; j_gene: TRBJ2-3; CDR3aa: CASSRGSQDTQYF
v_gene: TRBV7-3; d_gene: NA; j_gene: TRBJ2-2; CDR3aa: CASSLGSLNTGELFF
v_gene: TRBV20-1; d_gene: NA; j_gene: TRBJ2-7; CDR3aa: CSARLQKNYEQYF
v_gene: TRBV10-2; d_gene: TRBD2; j_gene: TRBJ2-7; CDR3aa: CASRLAGAAHEQYF
v_gene: TRBV2; d_gene: TRBD1; j_gene: TRBJ1-1; CDR3aa: CASRGDRNTNTEAFF
v_gene: TRBV6-5; d_gene: NA; j_gene: TRBJ2-1; CDR3aa: CASTALGDEQFF
v_gene: TRBV5-1; d_gene: TRBD2; j_gene: TRBJ2-1; CDR3aa: CASSLVIAGADEQFF
v_gene: TRBV28; d_gene: TRBD1; j_gene: TRBJ1-4; CDR3aa: CASSPSGQGGWRENEKLFF
v_gene: TRBV20-1; d_gene: NA; j_gene: TRBJ2-7; CDR3aa: CSARDGGTYEQYF
v_gene: TRBV30; d_gene: NA; j_gene: TRBJ2-3; CDR3aa: CAWRGQPLSTDTQYF
v_gene: TRBV2; d_gene: NA; j_gene: TRBJ1-4; CDR3aa: CASSEFRNNEKLFF
v_gene: TRBV10-1; d_gene: NA; j_gene: TRBJ2-3; CDR3aa: CASSEGGGGMADTQYF
v_gene: TRBV5-1; d_gene: NA; j_gene: TRBJ2-1; CDR3aa: CASSIEGQYNEQFF
v_gene: TRBV29-1; d_gene: NA; j_gene: NA; CDR3aa: CSVSLETQYF
v_gene: TRBV7-2; d_gene: NA; j_gene: NA; CDR3aa: CASSLKPTNGQFF